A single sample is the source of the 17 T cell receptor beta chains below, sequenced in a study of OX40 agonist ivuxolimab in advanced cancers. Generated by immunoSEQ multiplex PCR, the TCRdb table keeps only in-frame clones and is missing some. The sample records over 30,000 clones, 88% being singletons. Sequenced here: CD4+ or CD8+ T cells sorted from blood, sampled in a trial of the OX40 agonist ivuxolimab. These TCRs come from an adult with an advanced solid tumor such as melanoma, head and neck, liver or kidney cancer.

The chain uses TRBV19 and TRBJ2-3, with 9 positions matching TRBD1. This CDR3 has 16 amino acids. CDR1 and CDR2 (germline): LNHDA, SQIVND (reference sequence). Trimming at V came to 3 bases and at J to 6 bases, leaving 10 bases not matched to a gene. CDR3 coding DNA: TGTGCCAGTAGTATGCTCGGGACAGGGAAGGTGGATACGCAGTATTTT. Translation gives CASSMLGTGKVDTQYF.

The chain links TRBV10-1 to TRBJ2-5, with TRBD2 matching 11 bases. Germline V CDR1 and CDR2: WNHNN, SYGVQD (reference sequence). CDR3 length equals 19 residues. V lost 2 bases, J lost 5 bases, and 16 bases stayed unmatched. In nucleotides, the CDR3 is TGCGCCAGCAGTGAGCCATACCAACGTAGCGGGGGGGAGGTCGAGACCCAGTACTTC. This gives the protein CASSEPYQRSGGEVETQYF.

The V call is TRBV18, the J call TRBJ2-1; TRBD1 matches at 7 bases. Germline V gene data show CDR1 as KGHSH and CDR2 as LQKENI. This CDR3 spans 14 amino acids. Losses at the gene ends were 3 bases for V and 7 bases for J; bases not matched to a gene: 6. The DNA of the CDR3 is TGTGCCAGCTCACCGCGACAGGGTGGGAATGAGCAGTTCTTC. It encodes CASSPRQGGNEQFF. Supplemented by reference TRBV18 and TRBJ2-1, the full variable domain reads NAGVMQNPRHLVRRRGQEARLRCSPMKGHSHVYWYRQLPEEGLKFMVYLQKENIIDESGMPKERFSAEFPKEGPSILRIQQVVRGDSAAYFCASSPRQGGNEQFFGPGTRLTVL.

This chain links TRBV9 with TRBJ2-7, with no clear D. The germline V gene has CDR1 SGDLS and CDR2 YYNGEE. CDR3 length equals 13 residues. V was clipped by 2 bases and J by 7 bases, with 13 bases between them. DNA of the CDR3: TGTGCCAGCAGCGTTAATTCGGGTTGGGAGCAGTACTTC. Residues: CASSVNSGWEQYF. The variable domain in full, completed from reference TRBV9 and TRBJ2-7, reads DSGVTQTPKHLITATGQRVTLRCSPRSGDLSVYWYQQSLDQGLQFLIQYYNGEERAKGNILERFSAQQFPDLHSELNLSSLELGDSALYFCASSVNSGWEQYFGPGTRLTVT.

The CDR3 DNA follows: TGCGCCAGCAGCTTCCTAGAAAATCCCTACAATGAGCAGTTCTTC. It specifies CASSFLENPYNEQFF. V is TRBV5-1 and J is TRBJ2-1; D unclear. The CDR3 runs to 15 residues. V lost 2 bases and J 2 bases, leaving 11 bases between the germline ends. CDR1 SGHRS and CDR2 YFSETQ come from the germline V gene.

The CDR3 sequence: CASSMNTGELFF. CDR3 DNA sequence: TGTGCCAGCAGCATGAACACCGGGGAGCTGTTTTTT. The chain is built from TRBV7-7 and TRBJ2-2; no clear D. CDR3 length equals 12 residues. Germline CDR1 SSHAT, CDR2 FNYEAQ (reference sequence). V dropped 5 bases and J dropped 1 base, with 2 bases sitting between them.

CDR3 DNA: TGTGCCAGTAGTAACCGACACTACAACACAGATACGCAGTATTTT. Translation: CASSNRHYNTDTQYF. The J gene is TRBJ2-3, the V gene TRBV19; D ambiguous. CDR1 and CDR2 from the germline V gene are LNHDA and SQIVND (reference sequence). V dropped 4 bases and J dropped 2 bases, with 13 bases sitting between them. CDR3 size: 15 residues.

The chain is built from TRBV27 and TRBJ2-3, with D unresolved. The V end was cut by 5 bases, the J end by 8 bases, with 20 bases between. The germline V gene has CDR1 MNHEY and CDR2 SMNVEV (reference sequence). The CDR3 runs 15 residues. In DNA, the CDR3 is TGTGCCAGCAGTCTCTGGGGTATGAACGTTGCTACGCAGTATTTT. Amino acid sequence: CASSLWGMNVATQYF.

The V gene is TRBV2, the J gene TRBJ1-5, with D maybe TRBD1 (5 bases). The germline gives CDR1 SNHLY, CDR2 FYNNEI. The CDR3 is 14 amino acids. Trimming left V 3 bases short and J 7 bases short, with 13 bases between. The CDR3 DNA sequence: TGTGCCAGCAGTGAGGTCTGGGGCGGACAGCCCCAGCATTTT. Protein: CASSEVWGGQPQHF. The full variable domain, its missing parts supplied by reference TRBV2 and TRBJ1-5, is EPEVTQTPSHQVTQMGQEVILRCVPISNHLYFYWYRQILGQKVEFLVSFYNNEISEKSEIFDDQFSVERPDGSNFTLKIRSTKLEDSAMYFCASSEVWGGQPQHFGDGTRLSIL.

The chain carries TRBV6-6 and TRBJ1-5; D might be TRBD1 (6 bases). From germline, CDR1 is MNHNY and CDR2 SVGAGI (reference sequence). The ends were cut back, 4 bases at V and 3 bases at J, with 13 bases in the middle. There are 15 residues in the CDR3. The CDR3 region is CASSSGTINNQPQHF. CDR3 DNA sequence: TGTGCCAGCAGTTCCGGGACAATTAACAATCAGCCCCAGCATTTT.

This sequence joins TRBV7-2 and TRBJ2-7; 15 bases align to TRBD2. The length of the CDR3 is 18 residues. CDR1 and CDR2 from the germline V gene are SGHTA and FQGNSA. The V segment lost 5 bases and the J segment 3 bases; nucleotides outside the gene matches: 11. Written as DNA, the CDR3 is TGTGCCAGCAGCCATGGGACTAGCGGGAGGAGGAACGGCTACGAGCAGTACTTC. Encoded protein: CASSHGTSGRRNGYEQYF.

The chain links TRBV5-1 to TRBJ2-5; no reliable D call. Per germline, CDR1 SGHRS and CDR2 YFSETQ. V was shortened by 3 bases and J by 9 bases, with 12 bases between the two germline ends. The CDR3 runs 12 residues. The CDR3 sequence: CASSYGTGPQYF. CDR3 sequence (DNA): TGCGCCAGCAGCTACGGCACTGGCCCCCAGTACTTC. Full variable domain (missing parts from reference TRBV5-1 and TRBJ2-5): KAGVTQTPRYLIKTRGQQVTLSCSPISGHRSVSWYQQTPGQGLQFLFEYFSETQRNKGNFPGRFSGRQFSNSRSEMNVSTLELGDSALYLCASSYGTGPQYFGPGTRLLVL.

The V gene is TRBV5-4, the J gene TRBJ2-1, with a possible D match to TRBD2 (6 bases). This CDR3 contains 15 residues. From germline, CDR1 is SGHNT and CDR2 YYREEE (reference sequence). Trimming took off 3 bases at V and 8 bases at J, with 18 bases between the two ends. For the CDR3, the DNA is TGTGCCAGCAGCTCTGGCGGGACCTCTCGGGATGAGCAGTTCTTC. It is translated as CASSSGGTSRDEQFF.

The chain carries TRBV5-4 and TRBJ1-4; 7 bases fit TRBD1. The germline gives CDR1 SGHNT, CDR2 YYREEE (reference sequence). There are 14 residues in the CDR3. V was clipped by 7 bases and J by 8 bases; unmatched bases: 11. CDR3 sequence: CASGSQGDEEKLFF. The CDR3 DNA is TGTGCCAGCGGGTCCCAGGGGGACGAAGAAAAACTGTTTTTT.

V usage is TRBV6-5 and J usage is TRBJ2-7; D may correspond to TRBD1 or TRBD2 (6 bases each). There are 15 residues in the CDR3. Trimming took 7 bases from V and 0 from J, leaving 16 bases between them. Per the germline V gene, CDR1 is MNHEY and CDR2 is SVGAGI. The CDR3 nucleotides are TGTGCCAGCAAGGGGGGTCGGACCGGCTCCTACGAGCAGTACTTC. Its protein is CASKGGRTGSYEQYF.

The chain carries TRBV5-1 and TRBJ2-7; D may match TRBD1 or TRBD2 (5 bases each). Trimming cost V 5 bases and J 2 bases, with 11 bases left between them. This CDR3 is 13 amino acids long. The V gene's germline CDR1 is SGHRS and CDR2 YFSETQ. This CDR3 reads CASRRDLAYEQYF. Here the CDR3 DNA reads TGCGCCAGCAGACGGGACCTGGCCTACGAGCAGTACTTC.

Here the CDR3 reads CASSLESTGSYEQYF. The CDR3 DNA sequence: TGTGCCAGCAGCTTAGAATCGACAGGCTCCTACGAGCAGTACTTC. This rearrangement joins TRBV7-9 to TRBJ2-7; possible D gene TRBD1, 6 bases. CDR1 and CDR2 from the germline V gene are SEHNR and FQNEAQ (reference sequence). This CDR3 has 15 residues. Trimming took off 1 base at V and 0 bases at J, with 10 bases between the two ends.